The 26 T cell receptor beta chains below all came from one sample that was sequenced in a study of control samples from healthy donors and cancer patients. Libraries were prepared by immunoSEQ multiplex PCR; TCRdb keeps only in-frame clonotypes and omits some of them. The sample has about 74,000 clones, nearly 90% seen once. The sample was blood. The receptor set was obtained from a woman aged 50 to 65 in good health.

The chain combines TRBV19 with TRBJ1-1, with 8 bases fitting TRBD1. Germline V gives CDR1 LNHDA, CDR2 SQIVND (reference sequence). V lost 5 bases and J lost 8; bases outside the gene matches: 7. The CDR3 is 13 amino acids. In DNA form, the CDR3 reads TGTGCCAGTAGTCCTTACAGGGGGACCGAAGCTTTCTTT. Protein sequence: CASSPYRGTEAFF.

The chain recombines TRBV7-2 with TRBJ2-2, with D possibly TRBD2 on 6 matching bases. The ends were cut back, 3 bases at V and 2 bases at J, with 7 bases in the middle. Looked up from germline, CDR1 is SGHTA and CDR2 is FQGNSA. This CDR3 has 14 residues. As DNA, the CDR3 is TGTGCCAGCAGCTTGGCGGGAAACACCGGGGAGCTGTTTTTT. Residues: CASSLAGNTGELFF.

The J gene is TRBJ1-2, the V gene TRBV2, with D perhaps matching TRBD1 (5 bases). The CDR3 extends over 12 amino acids. Germline CDR1 is SNHLY and CDR2 is FYNNEI. Trimming pared 7 bases from V and 5 bases from J, leaving 11 bases between. The CDR3 DNA reads as TGTGCCAGCATTGGGGCAGGGTATGGCTACACCTTC. Its translation: CASIGAGYGYTF. Full variable domain (rest looked up from reference TRBV2 and TRBJ1-2): EPEVTQTPSHQVTQMGQEVILRCVPISNHLYFYWYRQILGQKVEFLVSFYNNEISEKSEIFDDQFSVERPDGSNFTLKIRSTKLEDSAMYFCASIGAGYGYTFGSGTRLTVV.

The rearrangement uses TRBV7-9 and TRBJ2-3; D tentatively fits TRBD1 or TRBD2 (5 bases each). Per germline, CDR1 SEHNR and CDR2 FQNEAQ (reference sequence). V lost 5 bases and J lost 2, with 14 bases in between. The CDR3 contains 15 residues. This CDR3 reads CASSRDGIFTDTQYF. In DNA, the CDR3 is TGTGCCAGCAGCCGGGACGGGATCTTCACAGATACGCAGTATTTT.

This sequence joins TRBV7-8 and TRBJ2-1, with D possibly TRBD1 on 6 matching bases. This CDR3 comprises 15 residues. V was pared by 4 bases and J by 4 bases, with 14 bases between. Germline lookup yields CDR1 SGHVS and CDR2 FQNEAQ. The CDR3 region is CASSYRQVKYNEQFF. In DNA, the CDR3 is TGTGCCAGCAGCTACCGACAGGTGAAGTACAATGAGCAGTTCTTC.

J is TRBJ2-1 and V is TRBV9; 9 nucleotides agree with TRBD2. From germline, CDR1 is SGDLS and CDR2 YYNGEE. The CDR3 has 16 amino acids. V lost 0 bases to trimming and J lost 10 bases; unmatched junction nucleotides: 11. The CDR3 loop reads CASSVVGLAGAGEQFF. In DNA, the CDR3 is TGTGCCAGCAGCGTAGTAGGGTTAGCGGGGGCGGGGGAGCAGTTCTTC.

This chain connects TRBV9 to TRBJ1-5; no clear D gene. In germline, CDR1 is SGDLS, CDR2 YYNGEE. The length of the CDR3 is 14 residues. V was trimmed by 4 bases and J by 4 bases, leaving 12 bases between them. In nucleotides, the CDR3 is TGTGCCAGCAGCACCCCTTCTTTGAATCAGCCCCAGCATTTT. It codes for CASSTPSLNQPQHF.

CDR3 region: CASSQFADGYTF. As DNA, the CDR3 is TGTGCCAGCAGCCAATTTGCGGATGGCTACACCTTC. This sequence joins TRBV3-1 (or the pseudogene TRBV3-2) and TRBJ1-2, with no clear D. Germline CDR1 LGHDT, CDR2 YNNKEL (reference sequence). The ends were cut back, 2 bases at V and 6 bases at J, with 7 bases in the middle. The CDR3 sequence is 12 residues long.

Details on this clone: Other DNA sequences in the same sample also yield this CDR3. The chain couples TRBV12-3 or TRBV12-4 to TRBJ1-5; D is uncertain. The CDR3 contains 12 residues. With 5 bases removed from V and 3 bases from J, the gap between germline ends came to 5 bases. The CDR3 region is CASSPYNQPQHF. CDR3 bases: TGTGCCAGCAGTCCCTACAATCAGCCCCAGCATTTT.

The CDR3 DNA reads TGCGCCAGCAGCCACGACATGTTGCGGGGATTCTATGAGCAGTTCTTC. This translates into CASSHDMLRGFYEQFF. The gene calls are TRBV4-1 and TRBJ2-1, with a weak D call TRBD2 (6 bases). Germline V gives CDR1 MGHRA, CDR2 YSYEKL. This CDR3 is 16 amino acids long. V was pared by 3 bases and J by 8 bases, with 20 bases between.

The chain is built from TRBV5-8 and TRBJ2-5, with D possibly TRBD2 on 5 matching bases. Germline-derived CDR1 and CDR2 are SGHTS and YDEGEE. The V end was cut by 5 bases, the J end by 5 bases, with 13 bases between. This CDR3 is 13 amino acids long. The CDR3 here is CASRQYSGETQYF. CDR3 nucleotides: TGTGCCAGCAGGCAGTACTCGGGGGAGACCCAGTACTTC.

The chain recombines TRBV14 with TRBJ2-7; 8 positions match TRBD1. Germline CDR1 reads SGHDN; CDR2 reads FVKESK. The CDR3 has 14 residues. V was pared by 3 bases and J by 2 bases, with 3 bases of the junction left unmatched. The CDR3 DNA reads TGTGCCAGCAGCCACGGACAGGGTCCCTACGAGCAGTACTTC. Translation gives CASSHGQGPYEQYF.

This chain joins TRBV21-1 and TRBJ2-3. TRBV21-1 has pseudogene status. The CDR3 runs 18 residues. This chain's CDR3 is CASSKENQRGHFGETQYF. The CDR3 region has the DNA TGTGCCAGCAGCAAAGAAAACCAGCGCGGACATTTCGGGGAAACGCAGTATTTT.

This clone was counted once. The V gene is TRBV7-2, the J gene TRBJ2-1; D is unclear. The CDR3 length is 15 residues. Between the trimmed V and J ends, which lost 4 bases and 3 bases, there was a span of 13 bases. The germline gives CDR1 SGHTA, CDR2 FQGNSA. The CDR3 sequence is CASSSFQAIYNEQFF. The CDR3, as DNA: TGTGCCAGCAGCTCCTTTCAAGCGATCTACAATGAGCAGTTCTTC.

This clone was seen once. The J gene is TRBJ2-3, the V gene TRBV5-1; D gene unclear. The CDR3 has 13 amino acids. Trimming cost V 2 bases and J 4 bases, with 8 bases left between them. The germline V gene encodes CDR1 SGHRS and CDR2 YFSETQ. The CDR3 coding sequence is TGCGCCAGCAGCTTCGCTATACCAGATACGCAGTATTTT. Its translation is CASSFAIPDTQYF.

The gene calls are TRBV18 and TRBJ1-2; D unclear. The germline V gene has CDR1 KGHSH and CDR2 LQKENI. This CDR3 has 16 residues. Trimming removed 1 base from V and 3 bases from J, with 15 bases in between. This CDR3 is CASSPLQQIVDYGYTF. In nucleotides, the CDR3 is TGTGCCAGCTCACCACTTCAACAGATTGTTGACTATGGCTACACCTTC. The full variable domain, with the rest looked up from reference TRBV18 and TRBJ1-2, is NAGVMQNPRHLVRRRGQEARLRCSPMKGHSHVYWYRQLPEEGLKFMVYLQKENIIDESGMPKERFSAEFPKEGPSILRIQQVVRGDSAAYFCASSPLQQIVDYGYTFGSGTRLTVV.

This rearrangement joins TRBV28 to TRBJ2-7, with TRBD1 matching 8 bases. This CDR3 is built from 14 residues. Germline-derived CDR1 and CDR2 are MDHEN and SYDVKM. Unmatched junction bases numbered 5, after V lost 0 bases and J lost 7 bases. The CDR3 spells CASSLWDRAWEQYF. The DNA of the CDR3 is TGTGCCAGCAGTTTATGGGACAGGGCTTGGGAGCAGTACTTC.

The rearrangement links TRBV5-1 to TRBJ2-4; 14 bases align to TRBD2. Germline trimming cut 0 bases from V and 12 bases from J; bases unmatched to any gene: 5. The CDR3 runs to 15 residues. Germline V gene lookup returns CDR1 SGHRS and CDR2 YFSETQ. CDR3 bases: TGCGCCAGCAGCTTGGGTCCGGGACTAGCGGGGGCTCAGTACTTC. It yields the protein CASSLGPGLAGAQYF. Supplemented by reference TRBV5-1 and TRBJ2-4, the full variable domain reads KAGVTQTPRYLIKTRGQQVTLSCSPISGHRSVSWYQQTPGQGLQFLFEYFSETQRNKGNFPGRFSGRQFSNSRSEMNVSTLELGDSALYLCASSLGPGLAGAQYFGAGTRLSVL.

The chain recombines TRBV5-1 with TRBJ1-3; TRBD1 aligns across 9 bases. CDR1 and CDR2 (germline): SGHRS, YFSETQ. The CDR3 totals 15 residues. J gave up 4 bases and V 4 bases, and 6 bases lay outside the gene matches. The CDR3 sequence is CASSEGQGFGNTIYF. For the CDR3, the DNA is TGCGCCAGCAGCGAGGGACAGGGATTCGGAAACACCATATATTTT.

In this sample, this clone turned up once. V is TRBV29-1 and J is TRBJ2-5; D might be TRBD2 (5 bases). Germline V lookup: CDR1 SQVTM, CDR2 ANQGSEA. Trimming stripped 0 bases from V and 4 bases from J, with 12 bases between. This CDR3 has 14 amino acids. Here the CDR3 reads CSVEDPASLETQYF. CDR3 nucleotides: TGCAGCGTTGAAGATCCCGCTAGCCTAGAGACCCAGTACTTC.

CDR3: CASQILRGSDEKLFF. In DNA form, the CDR3 reads TGTGCCAGCCAAATCCTAAGGGGATCAGATGAAAAACTGTTTTTT. The gene calls are TRBV6-5 and TRBJ1-4; a possible D gene is TRBD1 (5 bases). The ends were cut back, 8 bases at V and 6 bases at J, with 19 bases in the middle. The CDR3 length is 15 residues. CDR1 MNHEY and CDR2 SVGAGI come from the germline V gene.

The gene calls are TRBV6-2 or TRBV6-3 and TRBJ1-2; no definite D call. The ends were cut back, 2 bases at V and 6 bases at J, with 13 bases in the middle. CDR1 and CDR2 (germline): MNHEY, SVGEGT. The CDR3 covers 14 residues. For the CDR3, the DNA is TGTGCCAGCAGTTACGTTGGAGAAGTGGATGGCTACACCTTC. It specifies CASSYVGEVDGYTF.

The chain couples TRBV3-1 (or the pseudogene TRBV3-2) to TRBJ1-1, with TRBD1 as a possible D gene (6 bases). The CDR3 spans 14 residues. The V gene's germline CDR1 is LGHDT and CDR2 YNNKEL (reference sequence). V dropped 3 bases and J dropped 3 bases, with 11 bases sitting between them. The CDR3 DNA reads as TGTGCCAGCAGCCATGCCGGGGGCGACACTGAAGCTTTCTTT. Translating gives CASSHAGGDTEAFF.

The chain links TRBV5-1 to TRBJ1-2; D gene uncertain. Germline assignment: CDR1 SGHRS and CDR2 YFSETQ. V was cut by 0 bases and J by 4 bases, with 4 bases left in between. This CDR3 region has 12 residues. The CDR3 DNA sequence: TGCGCCAGCAGCTTGGACAGCTATGGCTACACCTTC. As protein: CASSLDSYGYTF.

This chain links TRBV11-2 with TRBJ2-4, with 9 bases identical to TRBD1. Looked up from germline, CDR1 is SGHAT and CDR2 is FQNNGV. V lost 4 bases, J lost 9 bases, and 13 bases stayed unmatched. The CDR3 sequence is 16 residues long. The CDR3 DNA follows: TGTGCCAGCAGCTCCCGGACAGGGGATAAGTTAGGCATTCAGTACTTC. Protein sequence: CASSSRTGDKLGIQYF. Based on the CDR3 plus reference TRBV11-2 and TRBJ2-4, the full variable domain is EAGVAQSPRYKIIEKRQSVAFWCNPISGHATLYWYQQILGQGPKLLIQFQNNGVVDDSQLPKDRFSAERLKGVDSTLKIQPAKLEDSAVYLCASSSRTGDKLGIQYFGAGTRLSVL.

The chain recombines TRBV5-6 with TRBJ2-6, with TRBD1 identical over 7 bases. V shed 3 bases, J shed 0 bases, and the junction held 6 bases outside the gene matches. The CDR3 length is 17 residues. Germline CDR1 and CDR2: SGHDT and YYEEEE. CDR3 nucleotides: TGTGCCAGCAGCTCCCGACAGGGTAGCTCTGGGGCCAACGTCCTGACTTTC. It specifies CASSSRQGSSGANVLTF.